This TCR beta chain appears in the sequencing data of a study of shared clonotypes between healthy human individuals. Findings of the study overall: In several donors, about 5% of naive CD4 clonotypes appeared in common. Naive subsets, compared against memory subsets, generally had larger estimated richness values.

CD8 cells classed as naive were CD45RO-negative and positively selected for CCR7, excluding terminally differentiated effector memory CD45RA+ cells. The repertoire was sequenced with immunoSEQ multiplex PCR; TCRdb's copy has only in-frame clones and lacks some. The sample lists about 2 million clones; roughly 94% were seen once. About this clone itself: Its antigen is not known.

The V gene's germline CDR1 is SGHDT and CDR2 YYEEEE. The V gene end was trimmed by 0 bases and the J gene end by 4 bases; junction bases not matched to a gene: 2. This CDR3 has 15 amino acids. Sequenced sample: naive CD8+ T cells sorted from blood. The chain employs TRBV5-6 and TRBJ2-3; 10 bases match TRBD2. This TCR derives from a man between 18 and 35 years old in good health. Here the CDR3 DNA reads TGTGCCAGCAGCTTGGAGAGCGGGGGGGCAGATACGCAGTATTTT. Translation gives CASSLESGGADTQYF.